The source of this T cell receptor (beta chain) is a study of blood T cell repertoires in COVID-19. Measured with immunoSEQ multiplex PCR; TCRdb has only the in-frame clones, and not every one. The table lists around 93,000 clones, around 81% of them singletons. CDR1 and CDR2 (germline): MRHNA, SNTAGT. V shed 0 bases and J shed 6 bases, with 8 bases lying between them. The CDR3 covers 14 residues. This TCR came from a man aged 60-69 years with acute or convalescent COVID-19. The sample consisted of peripheral blood. This chain joins TRBV6-4 and TRBJ2-2; D is possibly TRBD1 (5 bases). As DNA, the CDR3 is TGTGCCAGCAGTGACTCTGGCAGGGCCGGGGAGCTGTTTTTT. Translated: CASSDSGRAGELFF.